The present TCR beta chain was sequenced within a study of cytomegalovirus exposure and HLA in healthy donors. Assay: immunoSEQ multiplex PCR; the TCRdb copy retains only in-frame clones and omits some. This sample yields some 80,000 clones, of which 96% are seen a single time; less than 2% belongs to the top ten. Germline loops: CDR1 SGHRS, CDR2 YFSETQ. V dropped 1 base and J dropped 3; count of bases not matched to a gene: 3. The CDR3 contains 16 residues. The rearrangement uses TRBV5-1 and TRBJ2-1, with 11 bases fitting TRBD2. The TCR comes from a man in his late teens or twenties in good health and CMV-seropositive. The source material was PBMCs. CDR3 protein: CASSLQTSGIYNEQFF. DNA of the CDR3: TGCGCCAGCAGCTTGCAGACTAGCGGGATCTACAATGAGCAGTTCTTC.